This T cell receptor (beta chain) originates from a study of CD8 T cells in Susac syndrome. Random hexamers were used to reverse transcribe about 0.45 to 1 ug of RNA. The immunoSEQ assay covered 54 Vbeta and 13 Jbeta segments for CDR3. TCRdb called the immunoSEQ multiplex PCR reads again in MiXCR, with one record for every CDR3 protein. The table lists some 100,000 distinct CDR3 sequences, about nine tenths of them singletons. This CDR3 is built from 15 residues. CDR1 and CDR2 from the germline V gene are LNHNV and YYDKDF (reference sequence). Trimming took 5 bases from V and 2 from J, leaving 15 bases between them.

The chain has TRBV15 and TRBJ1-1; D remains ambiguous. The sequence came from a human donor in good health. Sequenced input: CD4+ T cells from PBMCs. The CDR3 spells CATSVVRTGNTEAFF. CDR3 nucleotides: TGTGCCACCAGCGTCGTCAGGACGGGAAACACTGAAGCTTTCTTT.